The subject of this entry is one T cell receptor beta chain. The antigen is unknown. These data are taken from a study of shared clonotypes between healthy human individuals. General study results and limits: Generation of non-shared clonotypes was less probable than generation of clonotypes shared by all four donors.

The protocol was immunoSEQ multiplex PCR, while the TCRdb copy is restricted to in-frame clones and leaves out a portion. The repertoire holds about 590,000 clones, with around 95% as singletons. Naive CD8 cells lacked CD45RO, underwent positive selection for CCR7 and left out terminally differentiated effector memory CD45RA+ cells. Deletions cut 1 base from V and 2 bases from J, with 14 bases between. The CDR3 consists of 16 residues. Germline assignment: CDR1 SGHTA and CDR2 FQGTGA. The TCR sequence derives from a woman in her twenties or thirties in good health. The material sequenced was naive CD8+ T cells sorted from blood. The chain joins TRBV7-3 to TRBJ1-1; D is possibly TRBD1 (5 bases). The CDR3 region has the DNA TGTGCCAGCAGCTTAATCGCGGGGGGAGAAAACACTGAAGCTTTCTTT. Encoded protein: CASSLIAGGENTEAFF.